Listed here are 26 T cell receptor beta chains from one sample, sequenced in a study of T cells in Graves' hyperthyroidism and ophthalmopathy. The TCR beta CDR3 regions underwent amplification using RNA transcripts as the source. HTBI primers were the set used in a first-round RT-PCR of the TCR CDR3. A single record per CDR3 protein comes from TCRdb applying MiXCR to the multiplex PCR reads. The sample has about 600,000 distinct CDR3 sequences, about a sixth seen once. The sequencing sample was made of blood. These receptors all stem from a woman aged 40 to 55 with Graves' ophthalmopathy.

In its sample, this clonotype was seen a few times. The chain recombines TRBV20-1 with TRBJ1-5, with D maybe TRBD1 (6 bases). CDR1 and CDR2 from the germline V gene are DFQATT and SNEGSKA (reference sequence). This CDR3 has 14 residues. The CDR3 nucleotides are TGCAGCACAAATCGGGGGCCAGGCAATCAGCCCCAGCATTTT. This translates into CSTNRGPGNQPQHF.

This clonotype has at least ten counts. The CDR3 DNA sequence: TGTGCCAGCAGCCAAGGTCGGGAGAGGACCGGGGAGCTGTTTTTT. Amino acids: CASSQGRERTGELFF. The rearrangement uses TRBV3-1 and TRBJ2-2, with D perhaps TRBD2 (6 bases). In germline, CDR1 is LGHDT, CDR2 YNNKEL (reference sequence). Trimming pared 1 base from V and 5 bases from J, leaving 11 bases between. CDR3 length equals 15 residues.

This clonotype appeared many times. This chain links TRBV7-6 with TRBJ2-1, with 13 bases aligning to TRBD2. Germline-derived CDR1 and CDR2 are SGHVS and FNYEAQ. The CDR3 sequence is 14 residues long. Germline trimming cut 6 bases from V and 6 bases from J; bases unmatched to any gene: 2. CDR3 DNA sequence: TGTGCCAGCAGTGGGACTAGCGGGATCAATGAGCAGTTCTTC. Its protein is CASSGTSGINEQFF. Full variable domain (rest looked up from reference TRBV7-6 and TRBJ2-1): GAGVSQSPRYKVTKRGQDVALRCDPISGHVSLYWYRQALGQGPEFLTYFNYEAQQDKSGLPNDRFSAERPEGSISTLTIQRTEQRDSAMYRCASSGTSGINEQFFGPGTRLTVL.

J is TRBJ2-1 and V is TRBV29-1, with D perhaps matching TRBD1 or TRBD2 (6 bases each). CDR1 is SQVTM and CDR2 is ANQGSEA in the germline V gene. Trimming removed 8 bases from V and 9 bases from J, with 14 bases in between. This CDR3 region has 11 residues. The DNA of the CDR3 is TGCAGCTCGGGGGCCCGCAGTGAGCAGTTCTTC. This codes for CSSGARSEQFF.

Here the CDR3 reads CATRERKTSYEQYF. CDR3 in DNA: TGTGCCACGCGGGAGCGAAAAACCTCCTACGAGCAGTACTTC. J is TRBJ2-7 and V is TRBV6-1; TRBD2 matches at 7 bases. The CDR3 totals 14 residues. Unmatched junction bases numbered 9, after V lost 10 bases and J lost 0 bases. In germline, CDR1 is MNHNS, CDR2 SASEGT.

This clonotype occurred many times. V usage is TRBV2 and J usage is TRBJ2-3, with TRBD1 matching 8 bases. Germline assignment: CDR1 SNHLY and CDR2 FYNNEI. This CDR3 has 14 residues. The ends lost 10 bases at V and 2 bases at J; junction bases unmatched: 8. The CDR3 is CATIQGANTDTQYF. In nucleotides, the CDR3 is TGTGCCACAATTCAGGGGGCCAACACAGATACGCAGTATTTT.

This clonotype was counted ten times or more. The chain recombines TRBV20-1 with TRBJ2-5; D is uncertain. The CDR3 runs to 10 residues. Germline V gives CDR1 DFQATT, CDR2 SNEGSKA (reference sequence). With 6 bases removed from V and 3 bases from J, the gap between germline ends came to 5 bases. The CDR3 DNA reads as TGCAGTGCATTAAAAGAGACCCAGTACTTC. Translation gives CSALKETQYF.

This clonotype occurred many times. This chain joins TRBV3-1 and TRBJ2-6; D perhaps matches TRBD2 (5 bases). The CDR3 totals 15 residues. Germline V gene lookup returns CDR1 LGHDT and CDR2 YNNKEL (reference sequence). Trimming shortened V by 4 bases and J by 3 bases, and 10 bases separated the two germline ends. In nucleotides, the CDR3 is TGTGCCAGCAGCCCGGACTCATTTGGGGCCAACGTCCTGACTTTC. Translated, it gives CASSPDSFGANVLTF.

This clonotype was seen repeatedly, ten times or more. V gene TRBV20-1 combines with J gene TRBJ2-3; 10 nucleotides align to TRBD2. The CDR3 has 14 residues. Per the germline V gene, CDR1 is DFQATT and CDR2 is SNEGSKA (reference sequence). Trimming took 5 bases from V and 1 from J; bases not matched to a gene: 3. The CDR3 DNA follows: TGCAGTGCTGTCGGGACTAGCGGCACAGATACGCAGTATTTT. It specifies CSAVGTSGTDTQYF.

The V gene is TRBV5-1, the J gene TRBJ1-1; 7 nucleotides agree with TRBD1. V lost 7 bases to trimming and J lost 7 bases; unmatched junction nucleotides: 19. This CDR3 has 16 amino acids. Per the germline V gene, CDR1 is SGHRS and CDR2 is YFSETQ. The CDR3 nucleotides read TGCGCCAGCTCTTCCCTCTCCGGGACAGACGGAGGTGAAGCTTTCTTT. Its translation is CASSSLSGTDGGEAFF.

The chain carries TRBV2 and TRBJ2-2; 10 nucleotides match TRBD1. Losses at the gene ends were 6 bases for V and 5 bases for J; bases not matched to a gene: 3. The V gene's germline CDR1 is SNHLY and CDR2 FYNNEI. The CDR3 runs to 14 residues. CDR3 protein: CASRGTGVTGELFF. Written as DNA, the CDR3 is TGTGCCAGCAGGGGGACAGGGGTGACCGGGGAGCTGTTTTTT.

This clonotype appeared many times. DNA of the CDR3: TGTGCCAGCAGCACGACAGGGGGAGGAGGAAGGAACACTGAAGCTTTCTTT. Residues: CASSTTGGGGRNTEAFF. The chain couples TRBV6-1 to TRBJ1-1; the match to TRBD1 covers 9 bases. CDR1 is MNHNS, CDR2 SASEGT, per germline. Trimming at V came to 6 bases and at J to 1 base, leaving 12 bases not matched to a gene. The CDR3 extends over 17 amino acids.

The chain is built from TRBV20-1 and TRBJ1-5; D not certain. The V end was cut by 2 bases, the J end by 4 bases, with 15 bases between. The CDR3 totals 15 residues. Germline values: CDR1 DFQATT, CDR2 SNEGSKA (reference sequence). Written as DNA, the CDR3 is TGCAGTGCTAGATACGGACTGGGCGGGAATCAGCCCCAGCATTTT. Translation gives CSARYGLGGNQPQHF.

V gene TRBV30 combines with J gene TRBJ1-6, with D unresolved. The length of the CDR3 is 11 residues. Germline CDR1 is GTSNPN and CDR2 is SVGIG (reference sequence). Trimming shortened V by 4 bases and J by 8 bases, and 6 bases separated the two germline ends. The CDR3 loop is CAWIKDSPLHF. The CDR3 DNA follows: TGTGCCTGGATTAAGGATTCACCCCTCCACTTT.

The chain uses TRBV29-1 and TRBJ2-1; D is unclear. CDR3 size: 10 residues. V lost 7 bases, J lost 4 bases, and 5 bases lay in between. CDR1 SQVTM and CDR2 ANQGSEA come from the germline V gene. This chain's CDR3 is CSAGYNEQFF. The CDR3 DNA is TGCAGCGCTGGGTACAATGAGCAGTTCTTC.

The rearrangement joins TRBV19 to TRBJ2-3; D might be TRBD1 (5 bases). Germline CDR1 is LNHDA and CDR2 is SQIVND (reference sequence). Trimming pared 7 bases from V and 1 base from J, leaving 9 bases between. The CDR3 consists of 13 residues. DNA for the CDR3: TGTGCCAGTAAAGGCAGGGGCACAGATACGCAGTATTTT. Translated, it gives CASKGRGTDTQYF.

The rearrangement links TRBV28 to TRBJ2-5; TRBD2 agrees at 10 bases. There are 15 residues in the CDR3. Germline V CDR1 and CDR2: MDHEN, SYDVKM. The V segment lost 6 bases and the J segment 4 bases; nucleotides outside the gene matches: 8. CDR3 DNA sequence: TGTGCCAGCAGCCAGGGAGCGGGAGGGAGAGAGACCCAGTACTTC. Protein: CASSQGAGGRETQYF.

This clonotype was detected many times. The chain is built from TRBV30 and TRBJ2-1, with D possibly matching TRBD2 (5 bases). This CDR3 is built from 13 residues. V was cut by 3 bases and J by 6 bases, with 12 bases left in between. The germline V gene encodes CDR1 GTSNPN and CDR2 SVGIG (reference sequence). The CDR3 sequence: CAWSESGSNEQFF. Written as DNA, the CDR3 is TGTGCCTGGAGCGAGTCGGGGAGCAATGAGCAGTTCTTC.

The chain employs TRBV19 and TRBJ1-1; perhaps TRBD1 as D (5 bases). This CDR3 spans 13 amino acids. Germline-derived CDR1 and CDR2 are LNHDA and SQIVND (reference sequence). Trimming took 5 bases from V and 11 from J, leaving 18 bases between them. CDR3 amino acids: CASSVVDSSRAFF. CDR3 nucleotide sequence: TGTGCCAGTAGTGTCGTCGACAGTTCAAGGGCTTTCTTT.

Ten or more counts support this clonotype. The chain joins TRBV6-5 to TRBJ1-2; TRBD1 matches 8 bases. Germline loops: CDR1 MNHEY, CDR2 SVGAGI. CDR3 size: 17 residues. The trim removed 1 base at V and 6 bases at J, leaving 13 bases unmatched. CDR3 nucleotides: TGTGCCAGCAGTTACTGGGGGACAGGAAGACTTCTAAATGGCTACACCTTC. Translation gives CASSYWGTGRLLNGYTF.

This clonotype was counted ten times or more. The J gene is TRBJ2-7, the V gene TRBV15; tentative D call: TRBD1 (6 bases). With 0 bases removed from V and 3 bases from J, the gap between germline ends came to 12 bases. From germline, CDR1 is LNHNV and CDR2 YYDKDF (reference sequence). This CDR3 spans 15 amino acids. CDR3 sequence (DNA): TGTGCCACCAGCAGAGACCGGGACACCAACTACGAGCAGTACTTC. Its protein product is CATSRDRDTNYEQYF.

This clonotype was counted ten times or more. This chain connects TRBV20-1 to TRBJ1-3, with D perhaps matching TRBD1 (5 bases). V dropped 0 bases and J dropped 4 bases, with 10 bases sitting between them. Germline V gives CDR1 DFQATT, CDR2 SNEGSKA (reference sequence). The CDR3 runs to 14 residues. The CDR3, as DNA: TGCAGTGCTAGAGAGGCCAGGGCAGGAAACACCATATATTTT. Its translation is CSAREARAGNTIYF.

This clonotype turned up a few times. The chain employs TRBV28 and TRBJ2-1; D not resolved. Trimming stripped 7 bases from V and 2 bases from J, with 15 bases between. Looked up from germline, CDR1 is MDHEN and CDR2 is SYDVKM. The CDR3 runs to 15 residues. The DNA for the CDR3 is TGTGCCAGCACTTTGGGTGCATATGCCTACAATGAGCAGTTCTTC. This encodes CASTLGAYAYNEQFF.

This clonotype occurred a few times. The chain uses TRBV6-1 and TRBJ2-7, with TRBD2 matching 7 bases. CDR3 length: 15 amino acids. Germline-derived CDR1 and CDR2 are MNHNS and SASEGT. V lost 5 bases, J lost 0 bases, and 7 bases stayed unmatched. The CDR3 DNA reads TGTGCCAGCAGTTGGAAAAGCGGGGACTCCTACGAGCAGTACTTC. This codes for CASSWKSGDSYEQYF.

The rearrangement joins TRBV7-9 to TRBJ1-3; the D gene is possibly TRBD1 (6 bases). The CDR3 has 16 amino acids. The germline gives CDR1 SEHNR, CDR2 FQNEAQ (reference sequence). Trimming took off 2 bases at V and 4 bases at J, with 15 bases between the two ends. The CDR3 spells CASSLHDGGLGNTIYF. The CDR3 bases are TGTGCCAGCAGCTTACATGACGGGGGCTTAGGAAACACCATATATTTT. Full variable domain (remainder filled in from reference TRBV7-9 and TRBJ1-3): DTGVSQNPRHKITKRGQNVTFRCDPISEHNRLYWYRQTLGQGPEFLTYFQNEAQLEKSRLLSDRFSAERPKGSFSTLEIQRTEQGDSAMYLCASSLHDGGLGNTIYFGEGSWLTVV.

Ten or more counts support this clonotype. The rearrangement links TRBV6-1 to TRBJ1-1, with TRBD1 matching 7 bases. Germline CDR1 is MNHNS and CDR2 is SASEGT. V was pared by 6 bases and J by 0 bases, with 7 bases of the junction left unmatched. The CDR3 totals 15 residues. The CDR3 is CASRGPGTVNTEAFF. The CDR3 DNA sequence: TGTGCCAGCAGGGGCCCCGGGACAGTGAACACTGAAGCTTTCTTT.